Presented here are 28 T cell receptor beta chains from one specimen sequenced in a study of PD-1 blockade in classical Hodgkin lymphoma (dated by TCRdb to 2018 to 2021). Library prep was done by the immunoSEQ multiplex PCR assay. TCRdb mirrors the immuneACCESS table, restricted to in-frame sequences. Some clones are absent from its copies; in checked studies, under half trace to an unresolved V gene, and the reason for the others is unknown. The table for this sample lists about 12,000 clones; 80% to 90% of them were counted only once. Around a third of the sample is taken by the ten largest. Explained via the paper, the time point label denotes: cycle 4 day 1 (C4D1), after six to seven weeks of nivolumab. Every trial patient had relapsed following autologous stem cell transplantation, and prior brentuximab vedotin exposure was what differed among cohorts A, B and C. Magnetic negative selection with a Miltenyi CD8+ T cell isolation kit was used to purify CD8+ T cells from thawed PBMCs.

The sample here was CD8+ T cells from blood, taken before the fourth cycle of nivolumab. The receptor set was obtained from a human donor with classical Hodgkin lymphoma. The donor label of this sample is uncertain.

The chain couples TRBV4-1 to TRBJ1-1, with D perhaps matching TRBD1 (5 bases). The CDR3 covers 15 residues. From germline, CDR1 is MGHRA and CDR2 YSYEKL. Trimming shortened V by 1 base and J by 1 base, and 10 bases separated the two germline ends. CDR3 coding DNA: TGCGCCAGCAGCCAAGGTCCACAGGCGAACACTGAAGCTTTCTTT. The encoded protein is CASSQGPQANTEAFF.

The genes are TRBV15 and TRBJ2-7, with 7 bases fitting TRBD1. CDR3 length: 13 residues. The germline gives CDR1 LNHNV, CDR2 YYDKDF (reference sequence). After removal of 5 bases from V and 1 base from J, the junction contained 2 bases not matched to a gene. Written as DNA, the CDR3 is TGTGCCACCAGCGGCAGGGGGTCCTACGAGCAGTACTTC. It encodes CATSGRGSYEQYF.

This clone turned up a few times. The V call is TRBV6-4, the J call TRBJ2-3, with D perhaps assigned TRBD1 or TRBD2 (5 bases each). V lost 3 bases and J lost 4, with 14 bases in between. Germline CDR1 reads MRHNA; CDR2 reads SNTAGT. The CDR3 length is 15 residues. The CDR3 sequence is CASSDRAGSPDTQYF. DNA of the CDR3: TGTGCCAGCAGTGATAGGGCAGGGAGCCCAGATACGCAGTATTTT.

The chain links TRBV19 to TRBJ2-3; the D is unclear. From germline, CDR1 is LNHDA and CDR2 SQIVND (reference sequence). This CDR3 is 13 amino acids long. Trimming took off 3 bases at V and 7 bases at J, with 11 bases between the two ends. CDR3 residues: CASSIGPQNTQYF. CDR3 nucleotides: TGTGCCAGTAGTATCGGACCTCAAAATACGCAGTATTTT.

This chain connects TRBV21-1 to TRBJ2-1. TRBV21-1 is a pseudogene segment. The CDR3 has 15 amino acids. The DNA of the CDR3 is TGTGCCAGCAGTCGACGGCGCACCAGACCCCATGAGCAGTTCTTC. The encoded protein is CASSRRRTRPHEQFF.

This rearrangement joins TRBV5-4 to TRBJ2-7; no firm D call. The CDR3 loop spans 14 amino acids. Germline V gives CDR1 SGHNT, CDR2 YYREEE (reference sequence). V lost 0 bases and J lost 4, with 11 bases in between. For the CDR3, the DNA is TGTGCCAGCAGCTTGGAGAACTCTCCGTACGAGCAGTACTTC. Amino acid sequence: CASSLENSPYEQYF.

This chain links TRBV4-1 with TRBJ2-7; TRBD2 agrees at 8 bases. CDR1 and CDR2 (germline): MGHRA, YSYEKL. The CDR3 loop spans 15 amino acids. Losses at the gene ends were 3 bases for V and 3 bases for J; bases not matched to a gene: 7. CDR3 sequence: CASSQESGRIYEQYF. The CDR3, as DNA: TGCGCCAGCAGCCAGGAAAGCGGGAGAATCTACGAGCAGTACTTC.

This chain joins TRBV2 and TRBJ2-3, with D possibly being TRBD1 (6 bases). V dropped 8 bases and J dropped 0 bases, with 15 bases sitting between them. This CDR3 is 15 amino acids long. The germline V gene encodes CDR1 SNHLY and CDR2 FYNNEI. The CDR3 protein is CASLQVGGSTDTQYF. The CDR3, as DNA: TGTGCCAGCCTTCAGGTTGGGGGCAGCACAGATACGCAGTATTTT.

The chain has TRBV5-1 and TRBJ2-2, with TRBD1 matching over 8 bases. The germline gives CDR1 SGHRS, CDR2 YFSETQ. With 0 bases clipped from V and 5 bases from J, the junction kept 9 bases outside the gene matches. The CDR3 length is 17 residues. The CDR3 nucleotides read TGCGCCAGCAGCTTGGTAGGGACAGGATCTCCTACCGGGGAGCTGTTTTTT. Its translation: CASSLVGTGSPTGELFF.

The rearrangement joins TRBV11-2 to TRBJ2-1; 9 bases line up with TRBD2. The trim removed 5 bases at V and 9 bases at J, leaving 11 bases unmatched. Germline values: CDR1 SGHAT, CDR2 FQNNGV. The CDR3 is 15 amino acids. CDR3 DNA sequence: TGTGCCAGCAGCAAACGGCGGGAGGGCCCGGGTGAGCAGTTCTTC. Amino acid sequence: CASSKRREGPGEQFF.

V is TRBV6-1 and J is TRBJ1-1; D ambiguous. The CDR3 contains 16 residues. Germline assignment: CDR1 MNHNS and CDR2 SASEGT. V lost 1 base, J lost 0 bases, and 12 bases lay in between. The CDR3 sequence is CASSEEGRVLNTEAFF. As DNA, the CDR3 is TGTGCCAGCAGTGAAGAAGGAAGGGTTTTGAACACTGAAGCTTTCTTT.

In this sample, this clone turned up once. The chain has TRBV28 and TRBJ2-2; 8 bases agree with TRBD1. CDR3 size: 17 residues. The germline V gene has CDR1 MDHEN and CDR2 SYDVKM. Losses at the gene ends were 4 bases for V and 0 bases for J; bases not matched to a gene: 7. In nucleotides, the CDR3 is TGTGCCAGCAGTTACCCGGGGACAGGCCCGAACACCGGGGAGCTGTTTTTT. It yields the protein CASSYPGTGPNTGELFF.

This clone was seen more than once but under ten times. This chain links TRBV30 with TRBJ2-1, with TRBD2 matching over 7 bases. This CDR3 contains 12 residues. Germline CDR1 and CDR2: GTSNPN and SVGIG (reference sequence). J was trimmed by 9 bases and V by 2 bases; bases with no gene match: 4. Written as DNA, the CDR3 is TGTGCCTGGAGTCGGGGGGTTGGTGAGCAGTTCTTC. Translation: CAWSRGVGEQFF.

CDR3 in DNA: TGTGCCAGCAGCGTAGCGGCAGGGGAAGAGACCCAGTACTTC. The encoded protein is CASSVAAGEETQYF. The V gene is TRBV9, the J gene TRBJ2-5; TRBD1 might be the D (6 bases). Germline loops: CDR1 SGDLS, CDR2 YYNGEE. The V gene lost 0 bases and the J gene lost 3 bases, with 9 bases spanning the gap. This CDR3 has 14 residues. Full variable domain (missing parts from reference TRBV9 and TRBJ2-5): DSGVTQTPKHLITATGQRVTLRCSPRSGDLSVYWYQQSLDQGLQFLIQYYNGEERAKGNILERFSAQQFPDLHSELNLSSLELGDSALYFCASSVAAGEETQYFGPGTRLLVL.

The V gene is TRBV7-6, the J gene TRBJ2-5; the D gene is possibly TRBD1 (6 bases). There are 18 residues in the CDR3. From germline, CDR1 is SGHVS and CDR2 FNYEAQ. V was cut by 2 bases and J by 2 bases, with 21 bases left in between. The DNA of the CDR3 is TGTGCCAGCAGCTTAATGTTCTCCAAAGGGGGATTGCAAGAGACCCAGTACTTC. The encoded protein is CASSLMFSKGGLQETQYF.

The CDR3 sequence: CASSQSGSGYNEQFF. The CDR3 DNA sequence: TGTGCCAGCAGCCAGAGCGGGAGTGGATACAATGAGCAGTTCTTC. The chain combines TRBV7-9 with TRBJ2-1; 8 nucleotides align to TRBD2. Germline loops: CDR1 SEHNR, CDR2 FQNEAQ (reference sequence). Trimming removed 5 bases from V and 4 bases from J; junction bases left unmatched: 7. The CDR3 contains 15 residues.

This clone has more than one count but fewer than ten. The chain combines TRBV6-5 with TRBJ1-5, with 7 bases matching TRBD1. CDR1 and CDR2 from the germline V gene are MNHEY and SVGAGI. The CDR3 loop spans 12 amino acids. J lost 11 bases, V lost 8 bases, and 9 bases had no gene match. CDR3: CASGTAMLAQHF. CDR3 coding DNA: TGTGCCAGCGGGACAGCGATGTTGGCCCAGCATTTT.

The chain employs TRBV25-1 and TRBJ2-7; D ambiguous. Germline CDR1 MGHDK, CDR2 SYGVNS. V dropped 2 bases and J dropped 3 bases, with 17 bases sitting between them. This CDR3 has 16 residues. CDR3 protein: CASSEGALPSNYEQYF. The DNA of the CDR3 is TGTGCCAGCAGTGAAGGCGCGTTACCCTCCAACTACGAGCAGTACTTC.

This clone was recorded only once. The V call is TRBV13, the J call TRBJ2-1; TRBD2 aligns across 13 bases. Germline V gene sequence: CDR1 PRHDT, CDR2 FYEKMQ (reference sequence). This CDR3 comprises 15 residues. After removal of 4 bases from V and 7 bases from J, the junction contained 4 bases not matched to a gene. CDR3 in amino acids: CASSSGLAGLNEQFF. As DNA, the CDR3 is TGTGCCAGCAGCTCGGGACTAGCGGGGTTAAATGAGCAGTTCTTC.

The chain joins TRBV11-2 to TRBJ1-5; D call uncertain. V was pared by 5 bases and J by 0 bases, with 11 bases between. Looked up from germline, CDR1 is SGHAT and CDR2 is FQNNGV. The CDR3 has 15 amino acids. CDR3 nucleotides: TGTGCCAGCAGCGCCGGAGGGAATAGCAATCAGCCCCAGCATTTT. Its translation: CASSAGGNSNQPQHF.

This clone appeared a few times. The gene calls are TRBV4-1 and TRBJ2-7; 12 bases match TRBD2. V was clipped by 3 bases and J by 2 bases; unmatched bases: 5. The length of the CDR3 is 16 residues. In germline, CDR1 is MGHRA, CDR2 YSYEKL. The CDR3 loop reads CASSQTLAGGPYEQYF. The CDR3 DNA reads TGCGCCAGCAGCCAGACACTAGCGGGAGGACCCTACGAGCAGTACTTC.

The rearrangement joins TRBV7-2 to TRBJ2-3; no firm D call. The V and J ends lost 3 bases and 6 bases respectively, with 10 bases between them. CDR3 length: 13 amino acids. Germline V gene data show CDR1 as SGHTA and CDR2 as FQGNSA. Here the CDR3 DNA reads TGTGCCAGCAGCTTCATCTCCGCTGATACGCAGTATTTT. It translates to CASSFISADTQYF.

On this clone: The same CDR3 can be traced to other DNA sequences in this sample. V is TRBV4-3 and J is TRBJ2-1; the match to TRBD2 covers 13 bases. CDR3 size: 17 residues. V was pared by 2 bases and J by 7 bases, with 8 bases of the junction left unmatched. From germline, CDR1 is LGHNA and CDR2 YSLEER. CDR3 nucleotide sequence: TGCGCCAGCAGCCAACGCGAAGGACTAGCGGGAGTTAATGAGCAGTTCTTC. Its protein is CASSQREGLAGVNEQFF.

V is TRBV11-2 and J is TRBJ1-1; 11 bases agree with TRBD1. Germline loops: CDR1 SGHAT, CDR2 FQNNGV. The CDR3 totals 17 residues. The V and J ends lost 3 bases and 0 bases, in that order; junction bases with no gene match: 6. CDR3 coding DNA: TGTGCCAGCAGCTTCCCGGACAGGGGGCCCATGAACACTGAAGCTTTCTTT. Encoded protein: CASSFPDRGPMNTEAFF.

The genes are TRBV19 and TRBJ1-5; D is undetermined. The CDR3 covers 13 residues. The V gene lost 1 base and the J gene lost 5 bases, with 6 bases spanning the gap. From germline, CDR1 is LNHDA and CDR2 SQIVND (reference sequence). CDR3 sequence: CASSIGRYQPQHF. DNA of the CDR3: TGTGCCAGTAGTATAGGGCGTTATCAGCCCCAGCATTTT.

The chain combines TRBV5-1 with TRBJ2-3; no reliable D call. This CDR3 contains 15 residues. Germline V gives CDR1 SGHRS, CDR2 YFSETQ. Trimming pared 1 base from V and 2 bases from J, leaving 11 bases between. The CDR3 nucleotides are TGCGCCAGCAGCTTGCAGGAATTGTACACAGATACGCAGTATTTT. Translation gives CASSLQELYTDTQYF.

This sequence joins TRBV11-2 and TRBJ1-1; no clear D. Trimming took 3 bases from V and 0 from J, leaving 17 bases between them. Germline-derived CDR1 and CDR2 are SGHAT and FQNNGV. The CDR3 sequence is 17 residues long. This CDR3 is CASSFTVAVIMNTEAFF. The CDR3 DNA reads as TGTGCCAGCAGCTTTACTGTAGCTGTGATTATGAACACTGAAGCTTTCTTT.

The V and J genes are TRBV7-9 and TRBJ2-7, with a tentative D call TRBD2 (5 bases). This CDR3 comprises 12 residues. Trimming took off 5 bases at V and 2 bases at J, with 7 bases between the two ends. Germline V lookup: CDR1 SEHNR, CDR2 FQNEAQ (reference sequence). CDR3 loop: CASSLGAYEQYF. CDR3 bases: TGTGCCAGCAGCCTGGGAGCCTACGAGCAGTACTTC. Supplemented by reference TRBV7-9 and TRBJ2-7, the full variable domain reads DTGVSQNPRHKITKRGQNVTFRCDPISEHNRLYWYRQTLGQGPEFLTYFQNEAQLEKSRLLSDRFSAERPKGSFSTLEIQRTEQGDSAMYLCASSLGAYEQYFGPGTRLTVT.